This is a list of T cell receptor beta chains from one sample in a study of OX40 agonist ivuxolimab in advanced cancers. Method: immunoSEQ multiplex PCR; TCRdb's copy keeps in-frame clones and lacks some. The table records about 33,000 clones, 70% to 85% of them present only once. Material: CD4+ or CD8+ T cells sorted from blood, obtained in a trial of the OX40 agonist ivuxolimab. Receptors were obtained from an adult with an advanced solid tumor such as melanoma, head and neck, liver or kidney cancer. Each CDR3 is given with its conserved first and last residue. A D gene is named only where the DNA matches it firmly. For some rows the clone size is stated as once, few or many, or as a class when expanded; others skip it.

d_call	v_call	j_call	cdr3_length	clone_size	cdr3_aa	cdr3_nt
-	TRBV9	TRBJ2-2	16	-	CASSAPSRENTGELFF	TGTGCCAGCAGCGCTCCCAGCCGGGAGAACACCGGGGAGCTGTTTTTT
TRBD1	TRBV10-2	TRBJ2-7	14	-	CASSEGTGGYEQYF	TGCGCCAGCAGTGAGGGGACAGGGGGCTACGAGCAGTACTTC
-	TRBV4-1	TRBJ1-2	15	-	CASSQVAQGAGGYTF	TGCGCCAGCAGCCAAGTGGCACAGGGTGCGGGGGGCTACACCTTC
TRBD1	TRBV10-3	TRBJ1-1	17	few	CAIRRQTGTGMGTEAFF	TGTGCCATCAGACGCCAAACCGGGACAGGGATGGGGACTGAAGCTTTCTTT
TRBD1	TRBV28	TRBJ1-5	16	few	CASSLSGEDRVQPQHF	TGTGCCAGCAGTTTATCGGGAGAGGACAGGGTTCAGCCCCAGCATTTT
-	TRBV5-1	TRBJ1-1	15	-	CASSLVSGGRTEAFF	TGCGCCAGCAGCTTGGTTTCGGGGGGAAGGACTGAAGCTTTCTTT
-	TRBV6-5	TRBJ1-2	14	-	CASSYSGPGEGYTF	TGTGCCAGCAGTTACTCCGGACCAGGGGAAGGCTACACCTTC
-	TRBV19	TRBJ2-3	15	-	CASSIFGRGSDTQYF	TGTGCCAGTAGTATATTTGGGAGAGGTTCAGATACGCAGTATTTT
TRBD2	TRBV4-2	TRBJ2-5	15	-	CASSQDTGGPETQYF	TGTGCCAGCAGCCAAGATACGGGGGGGCCAGAGACCCAGTACTTC
-	TRBV5-8	TRBJ2-5	12	-	CASSRRGETQYF	TGTGCCAGCAGCCGGAGGGGCGAGACCCAGTACTTC
TRBD1	TRBV27	TRBJ2-7	21	-	CASSSPPLVRAGTGIRYEQYF	TGTGCCAGCAGTTCCCCCCCTTTAGTACGAGCCGGGACAGGGATTCGTTACGAGCAGTACTTC
TRBD1	TRBV18	TRBJ1-1	18	-	CASSPRMGQGRGNTEAFF	TGTGCCAGCTCACCACGAATGGGACAGGGAAGAGGGAACACTGAAGCTTTCTTT
TRBD2	TRBV27	TRBJ2-5	14	-	CASRRAGGGETQYF	TGTGCCAGCAGAAGGGCGGGAGGGGGAGAGACCCAGTACTTC
TRBD1	TRBV27	TRBJ2-5	16	-	CASSLSPGGAQETQYF	TGTGCCAGCAGTTTATCCCCAGGGGGCGCCCAAGAGACCCAGTACTTC
-	TRBV18	TRBJ1-2	12	-	CARTVLNYGYTF	TGTGCCAGGACAGTTCTAAACTATGGCTACACCTTC
TRBD2	TRBV7-8	TRBJ2-7	17	-	CASSPSGGRGGLNEQYF	TGTGCCAGCAGCCCCTCAGGGGGGCGGGGGGGCCTCAACGAGCAGTACTTC
TRBD2	TRBV9	TRBJ2-5	16	-	CASSGGGLWAGETQYF	TGTGCCAGCAGCGGCGGGGGGCTCTGGGCAGGGGAGACCCAGTACTTC
TRBD1	TRBV9	TRBJ2-7	15	-	CASSAGTTGSYEQYF	TGTGCCAGCAGCGCCGGAACGACAGGGTCCTACGAGCAGTACTTC
TRBD1	TRBV4-1	TRBJ1-3	16	-	CASSQDPTGAGNTIYF	TGCGCCAGCAGCCAAGACCCGACAGGGGCTGGAAACACCATATATTTT
-	TRBV9	TRBJ2-7	14	-	CASSAEVWSYEQYF	TGTGCCAGCAGCGCAGAAGTTTGGTCCTACGAGCAGTACTTC
TRBD1	TRBV27	TRBJ1-2	13	-	CASSPGTVYGYTF	TGTGCCAGCAGCCCCGGGACAGTATATGGCTACACCTTC
-	TRBV27	TRBJ1-5	12	-	CASSSPNQPQHF	TGTGCCAGCAGTTCACCCAATCAGCCCCAGCATTTT
TRBD2	TRBV5-1	TRBJ2-3	16	-	CASSFISGGEADTQYF	TGCGCCAGCAGCTTTATTAGCGGGGGTGAGGCAGATACGCAGTATTTT
-	TRBV5-1	TRBJ2-7	11	-	CASSLRGEQYF	TGCGCCAGCAGCTTGCGTGGTGAGCAGTACTTC
-	TRBV18	TRBJ2-1	17	-	CASSPISPESAYNEQFF	TGTGCCAGCTCACCAATCTCCCCGGAAAGCGCCTACAATGAGCAGTTCTTC
TRBD1	TRBV6-1	TRBJ2-5	15	-	CASSEGTGGVETQYF	TGTGCCAGCAGTGAAGGGACAGGGGGCGTGGAGACCCAGTACTTC
-	TRBV5-6	TRBJ2-1	13	-	CASSLGSYNEQFF	TGTGCCAGCAGCTTGGGCAGTTACAATGAGCAGTTCTTC
-	TRBV10-1	TRBJ2-7	16	-	CASINRWPSESYEQYF	TGCGCCAGCATTAACAGGTGGCCTAGCGAGTCCTACGAGCAGTACTTC
TRBD2	TRBV4-1	TRBJ2-1	16	-	CASSQEREFSYNEQFF	TGCGCCAGCAGCCAGGAGCGGGAGTTCTCCTACAATGAGCAGTTCTTC
-	TRBV7-9	TRBJ1-3	12	-	CASSTLGNTIYF	TGTGCCAGCAGCACACTTGGAAACACCATATATTTT
-	TRBV6-5	TRBJ2-6	15	-	CASTFLAEGANVLTF	TGTGCCAGCACTTTTTTAGCGGAAGGGGCCAACGTCCTGACTTTC
TRBD1	TRBV5-4	TRBJ2-7	16	-	CASSLSRQGELYEQYF	TGTGCCAGCAGCTTGTCGCGACAGGGGGAACTCTACGAGCAGTACTTC
-	TRBV6-5	TRBJ1-5	13	-	CASSARTYQPQHF	TGTGCCAGCAGTGCTCGGACCTATCAGCCCCAGCATTTT
-	TRBV10-3	TRBJ2-3	14	-	CATHSPTRTDTQYF	TGTGCCACCCATTCCCCAACTCGCACAGATACGCAGTATTTT
-	TRBV7-2	TRBJ2-7	14	-	CASSPGQNTYEQYF	TGTGCCAGCAGCCCCGGACAAAATACCTACGAGCAGTACTTC
TRBD2	TRBV6-6	TRBJ2-7	14	-	CASSSSGAPYEQYF	TGTGCCAGCAGTTCTAGCGGGGCCCCCTACGAGCAGTACTTC
TRBD2	TRBV7-6	TRBJ2-7	14	-	CASSHGLAEREQYF	TGTGCCAGCAGCCACGGACTAGCGGAGAGGGAGCAGTACTTC
TRBD1	TRBV7-6	TRBJ1-1	15	-	CASSPGQGALTEAFF	TGTGCCAGCAGTCCCGGACAGGGGGCACTCACTGAAGCTTTCTTT
-	TRBV6-5	TRBJ1-2	13	-	CASSYSGSYGYTF	TGTGCCAGCAGTTACTCAGGGTCCTATGGCTACACCTTC
TRBD2	TRBV5-1	TRBJ2-1	15	few	CASSSSGGGYNEQFF	TGCGCCAGCAGCTCATCGGGAGGGGGTTACAATGAGCAGTTCTTC
-	TRBV4-3	TRBJ2-1	15	-	CASSRDRQIGNEQFF	TGCGCCAGCAGCCGGGACCGCCAAATTGGCAATGAGCAGTTCTTC
-	TRBV7-9	TRBJ2-7	15	-	CASSSGGSGNYEQYF	TGTGCCAGCAGCTCTGGGGGCAGTGGGAACTACGAGCAGTACTTC
TRBD2	TRBV11-1	TRBJ2-2	19	few	CASSRNPPTTGRGTGELFF	TGTGCCAGCAGCCGGAACCCCCCCACGACTGGGAGGGGAACCGGGGAGCTGTTTTTT
TRBD1	TRBV7-9	TRBJ2-3	15	-	CASRGGTGEADTQYF	TGTGCCAGCCGAGGGGGGACAGGGGAGGCAGATACGCAGTATTTT
-	TRBV30	TRBJ1-1	13	once	CAWSRTGGTEAFF	TGTGCCTGGAGTCGTACAGGAGGGACTGAAGCTTTCTTT
-	TRBV14	TRBJ2-6	15	-	CASSQAHSGANVLTF	TGTGCCAGCAGCCAGGCCCATTCTGGGGCCAACGTCCTGACTTTC
TRBD1	TRBV5-3	TRBJ1-5	14	-	CASSPGTGVQPQHF	TGTGCCAGCAGCCCCGGGACAGGGGTTCAGCCCCAGCATTTT